This T cell receptor beta chain was recorded in a study of T cell clones after liver transplantation. Clones were sequenced by immunoSEQ multiplex PCR, and TCRdb holds only the in-frame ones, with some missing. The data show some 11,000 clones, roughly four fifths seen once. This sequence was found in a human patient who received a liver transplant. Some T cells may have originated in the graft donor. The sequenced sample was CD8+ T cells from blood, obtained at the 22-month timepoint.

The CDR3 region has the DNA TGTGCCAGCAGTTACACAGGGGATGGCTACACCTTC. It specifies CASSYTGDGYTF. The V gene is TRBV6-6, the J gene TRBJ1-2; 7 bases align to TRBD1. This CDR3 is built from 12 residues. Germline assignment: CDR1 MNHNY and CDR2 SVGAGI (reference sequence). V lost 2 bases to trimming and J lost 6 bases; unmatched junction nucleotides: 0.